The next 11 T cell receptor beta chains were all read from a single sample in a study of long-term antiretroviral therapy in people with HIV. With survey level as its setting, the immunoSEQ assay was v3.0. Measured with immunoSEQ multiplex PCR; TCRdb has only the in-frame clones, and not every one. The sample shows some 10,000 clones, over 70% of them seen only once. The material sequenced was unsorted PBMCs, taken 1.8 years before starting antiretroviral therapy. Receptors originate from a man between 40 and 49 years old with HIV.

The chain combines TRBV29-1 with TRBJ1-1; a possible D gene is TRBD1 (6 bases). CDR1 and CDR2 from the germline V gene are SQVTM and ANQGSEA. Trimming left V 0 bases short and J 8 bases short, with 13 bases between. This CDR3 has 13 amino acids. The CDR3 DNA is TGCAGCGTTGAAGACTCCGGGACATCAGAAGCTTTCTTT. Amino acid sequence: CSVEDSGTSEAFF.

The chain employs TRBV19 and TRBJ1-5; D gene uncertain. V shed 3 bases and J shed 7 bases, with 22 bases lying between them. Germline V gene lookup returns CDR1 LNHDA and CDR2 SQIVND (reference sequence). This CDR3 comprises 17 residues. The CDR3 spells CASSMADGVGQAQPQHF. The CDR3 DNA sequence: TGTGCCAGTAGTATGGCCGATGGCGTCGGGCAAGCCCAGCCCCAGCATTTT.

This clone has a handful of counts. The J gene is TRBJ2-7, the V gene TRBV19; 8 positions match TRBD1. V shed 6 bases, J shed 5 bases, and the junction held 15 bases outside the gene matches. From germline, CDR1 is LNHDA and CDR2 SQIVND (reference sequence). The CDR3 sequence is 16 residues long. As DNA, the CDR3 is TGTGCCAGTAGCCAACCGACAGGGGTCGGTGGCCACGAGCAGTACTTC. It encodes CASSQPTGVGGHEQYF.

This clone was counted only a few times. The V and J genes are TRBV5-8 and TRBJ1-2; tentatively, D is TRBD1 (5 bases). Looked up from germline, CDR1 is SGHTS and CDR2 is YDEGEE. This CDR3 spans 15 amino acids. The germline V and J ends were trimmed by 2 bases and 0 bases, with 11 bases remaining between them. CDR3 region: CASSLRGGSNYGYTF. In nucleotides, the CDR3 is TGTGCCAGCAGCTTAAGGGGAGGGTCTAACTATGGCTACACCTTC.

There are a few counts of this clone. The V call is TRBV19, the J call TRBJ2-7; 10 nucleotides line up with TRBD1. Unmatched junction bases numbered 5, after V lost 5 bases and J lost 4 bases. The CDR3 has 14 residues. Looked up from germline, CDR1 is LNHDA and CDR2 is SQIVND (reference sequence). CDR3 in DNA: TGTGCCAGTAGTTCCGGGACAGGGGCGTACGAGCAGTACTTC. It codes for CASSSGTGAYEQYF.

This clone has just a few counts. The chain couples TRBV7-9 to TRBJ2-7; a weak D match, TRBD1 (6 bases). Trimming took 5 bases from V and 3 from J, leaving 14 bases between them. The CDR3 covers 14 residues. Germline CDR1 reads SEHNR; CDR2 reads FQNEAQ (reference sequence). DNA of the CDR3: TGTGCCAGCAGCCATGGACAGCCCAGCTACGAGCAGTACTTC. Protein: CASSHGQPSYEQYF.

This chain uses TRBV10-3 with TRBJ1-4, with TRBD1 as a possible D gene (6 bases). V was trimmed by 3 bases and J by 8 bases, leaving 10 bases between them. CDR1 and CDR2 (germline): ENHRY, SYGVKD. The CDR3 is 13 residues long. CDR3 sequence: CAISEGGREKLFF. CDR3 DNA sequence: TGTGCCATCAGTGAAGGGGGGCGCGAAAAACTGTTTTTT.

The chain has TRBV6-6 and TRBJ1-1; possible D gene TRBD1, 5 bases. The germline gives CDR1 MNHNY, CDR2 SVGAGI (reference sequence). Between the trimmed V and J ends, which lost 5 bases and 1 base, there was a span of 14 bases. The CDR3 spans 15 residues. The CDR3 DNA follows: TGTGCCAGCAGTAACACCGGGACCGCGAACACTGAAGCTTTCTTT. Protein sequence: CASSNTGTANTEAFF.

The table lists this clone with a few counts. This sequence joins TRBV18 and TRBJ1-5; D is unresolved. Germline CDR1 KGHSH, CDR2 LQKENI. There are 18 residues in the CDR3. The germline V and J ends were trimmed by 6 bases and 0 bases, with 21 bases remaining between them. The CDR3 sequence: CASSKSPPNPNSNQPQHF. CDR3 sequence (DNA): TGTGCCAGCTCCAAAAGTCCCCCAAACCCTAATAGCAATCAGCCCCAGCATTTT.

The chain uses TRBV7-8 and TRBJ2-7; D may correspond to TRBD1 or TRBD2 (5 bases each). The CDR3 runs to 14 residues. V was cut by 6 bases and J by 3 bases, with 15 bases left in between. Germline assignment: CDR1 SGHVS and CDR2 FQNEAQ. The CDR3, as DNA: TGTGCCAGCAGGGCCGGGACCCGCTTCTACGAGCAGTACTTC. Protein product: CASRAGTRFYEQYF.

The chain uses TRBV5-1 and TRBJ2-7, with D unclear. The CDR3 is 11 residues long. Germline V CDR1 and CDR2: SGHRS, YFSETQ. The V end lost 5 bases, the J end lost 3 bases, and 6 bases lay between the germline ends. DNA for the CDR3: TGCGCCAGCAGTGATAACTACGAGCAGTACTTC. This codes for CASSDNYEQYF.